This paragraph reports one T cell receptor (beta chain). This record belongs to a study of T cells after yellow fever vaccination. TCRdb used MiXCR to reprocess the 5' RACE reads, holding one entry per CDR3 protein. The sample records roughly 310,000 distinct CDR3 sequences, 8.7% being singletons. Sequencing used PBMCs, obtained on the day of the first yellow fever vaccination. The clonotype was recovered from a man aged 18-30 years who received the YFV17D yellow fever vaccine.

CDR3 sequence (DNA): TGTGCCAGCAACCCCCGCGGACGGCTCAATCAGCCCCAGCATTTT. Translation gives CASNPRGRLNQPQHF. The chain links TRBV2 to TRBJ1-5; the D is unclear. V was cut by 7 bases and J by 3 bases, with 16 bases left in between. From germline, CDR1 is SNHLY and CDR2 FYNNEI. This CDR3 contains 15 residues. The complete variable domain, with remaining parts taken from reference TRBV2 and TRBJ1-5, reads EPEVTQTPSHQVTQMGQEVILRCVPISNHLYFYWYRQILGQKVEFLVSFYNNEISEKSEIFDDQFSVERPDGSNFTLKIRSTKLEDSAMYFCASNPRGRLNQPQHFGDGTRLSIL.